This T cell receptor (beta chain) appears in the sequencing data of a study of cytomegalovirus exposure and HLA in healthy donors. General study points: The HLA-A and HLA-B alleles of most subjects were reportedly predicted accurately from TCR beta sequences. Altogether, 150 to 200 TCR beta chains were recorded as cytomegalovirus-associated. In an earlier analysis, most TCR beta V segments were productive about 87% or about 30% of the time.

Concerning this clone itself: What it binds is unknown.

Use of 60 Vbeta and 13 Jbeta primers characterized the PCR. The protocol was immunoSEQ multiplex PCR, while the TCRdb copy is restricted to in-frame clones and leaves out a portion. The sample holds about 98,000 clones, approximately 72% seen once. The receptor's source is a man aged 18 to 29 in good health and CMV-seropositive. Sample: PBMCs.

Here the CDR3 DNA reads TGTGCCAGCTCCGGAACAGGTGCAGGGGGCTACACCTTC. It translates to CASSGTGAGGYTF. The rearrangement joins TRBV2 to TRBJ1-2; D is perhaps TRBD1 (5 bases). Between the trimmed V and J ends, which lost 8 bases and 8 bases, there was a span of 18 bases. This CDR3 region has 13 residues. Germline CDR1 is SNHLY and CDR2 is FYNNEI.